This T cell receptor (beta chain) emerged from a study of T cells after posttransplantation cyclophosphamide. Data came from immunoSEQ multiplex PCR; TCRdb stores just in-frame clones and leaves some out. Seen here are roughly 30,000 clones, roughly 90% observed once, and the top ten hold 0.1%. The naive gate required viable CD3+CD4+ or CD3+CD8+ cells with CCR7+CD45RA+CD45RO-CD95-CD27+CD28+ phenotype. Study-level results: TRB clonality was highly associated with recipient CMV seropositivity and reactivation. Later post-transplant blood repertoires were often dominated by donor CD8+ memory clones.

The length of the CDR3 is 14 residues. Germline CDR1 LNHDA, CDR2 SQIVND (reference sequence). Trimming removed 7 bases from V and 4 bases from J; junction bases left unmatched: 8. For this clone: Its antigen remains unknown.

The receptor was isolated from a man aged 25-45 years in good health and a related stem cell transplant donor. The sample comprised naive CD4+ T cells sorted from blood. The J gene is TRBJ1-2, the V gene TRBV19; TRBD1 matches at 8 bases. The CDR3 loop reads CASTPRQGSYGYTF. The CDR3 nucleotides are TGTGCCAGTACCCCTCGACAGGGGAGCTATGGCTACACCTTC.